One and the same sample provided the 29 T cell receptor beta chains below, sequenced in a study of blood T cell repertoires in COVID-19. The data were produced by immunoSEQ multiplex PCR, yet TCRdb's version contains in-frame clones alone and is incomplete. This table has about 250,000 clones, approximately 86% appearing once. What was sequenced was peripheral blood. These TCRs come from a man older than 75 with acute or convalescent COVID-19.

This clone came up a few times. The chain has TRBV7-9 and TRBJ1-1; TRBD1 agrees at 7 bases. The ends lost 3 bases at V and 0 bases at J; junction bases unmatched: 4. Germline CDR1 is SEHNR and CDR2 is FQNEAQ (reference sequence). The CDR3 has 15 amino acids. Here the CDR3 reads CASSLLQGMNTEAFF. DNA for the CDR3: TGTGCCAGCAGCTTGCTACAGGGGATGAACACTGAAGCTTTCTTT.

The chain has TRBV6-1 and TRBJ2-7; TRBD1 agrees at 7 bases. Per the germline V gene, CDR1 is MNHNS and CDR2 is SASEGT. J lost 3 bases, V lost 0 bases, and 2 bases had no gene match. The CDR3 runs to 14 residues. The CDR3 DNA reads as TGTGCCAGCAGTGAAGCAACAGGGGTCTACGAGCAGTACTTC. Its translation: CASSEATGVYEQYF.

This rearrangement joins TRBV6-1 to TRBJ1-6; perhaps TRBD1 as D (6 bases). CDR1 is MNHNS, CDR2 SASEGT, per germline. Trimming pared 1 base from V and 8 bases from J, leaving 6 bases between. The CDR3 length is 13 residues. Here the CDR3 DNA reads TGTGCCAGCAGTGAAGAGGGGGATTCACCCCTCCACTTT. Residues: CASSEEGDSPLHF.

This clone has only a few counts. V gene TRBV12-3 or TRBV12-4 combines with J gene TRBJ1-1; possibly TRBD1 for D (6 bases). The CDR3 is 13 residues long. V was clipped by 2 bases and J by 9 bases, with 13 bases between them. The CDR3 sequence is CASSLNGRGKAFF. For the CDR3, the DNA is TGTGCCAGCAGTTTAAATGGCAGGGGAAAAGCTTTCTTT.

This clone showed up just once. This chain uses TRBV4-2 with TRBJ2-1, with TRBD2 identical over 10 bases. Unmatched junction bases numbered 4, after V lost 1 base and J lost 4 bases. Germline V lookup: CDR1 LGHNA, CDR2 YNFKEQ. The CDR3 contains 16 residues. CDR3 sequence reads: CASSQGGTSAYNEQFF. The CDR3 DNA reads as TGTGCCAGCAGCCAAGGGGGGACTAGCGCGTACAATGAGCAGTTCTTC.

The chain links TRBV19 to TRBJ1-5; 11 bases are shared with TRBD1. V lost 4 bases to trimming and J lost 4 bases; unmatched junction nucleotides: 3. This CDR3 is 15 amino acids long. Germline loops: CDR1 LNHDA, CDR2 SQIVND (reference sequence). The CDR3 DNA follows: TGTGCCAGTAGTAAGGACAGGGGGCAGAATCAGCCCCAGCATTTT. As protein: CASSKDRGQNQPQHF.

The chain couples TRBV28 to TRBJ2-3; a weak D match, TRBD1 (5 bases). The CDR3 has 15 amino acids. Trimming pared 2 bases from V and 3 bases from J, leaving 12 bases between. Germline CDR1 MDHEN, CDR2 SYDVKM. CDR3 in DNA: TGTGCCAGCAGTTTAAGGGGATTAGTGACAGATACGCAGTATTTT. This encodes CASSLRGLVTDTQYF.

The rearrangement links TRBV5-1 to TRBJ1-1, with a weak D call TRBD1 (5 bases). Germline lookup yields CDR1 SGHRS and CDR2 YFSETQ. Trimming took 2 bases from V and 0 from J, leaving 11 bases between them. This CDR3 is 15 amino acids long. CDR3 sequence reads: CASSFLDSMNTEAFF. The CDR3 bases are TGCGCCAGCAGCTTCCTTGACAGCATGAACACTGAAGCTTTCTTT.

The CDR3 bases are TGCGCCAGCAGCTTCCGGGACAGAGCAACCCAAGAGACCCAGTACTTC. Protein sequence: CASSFRDRATQETQYF. This chain connects TRBV5-1 to TRBJ2-5, with 7 positions matching TRBD1. Germline V lookup: CDR1 SGHRS, CDR2 YFSETQ. This CDR3 contains 16 residues. Unmatched junction bases numbered 8, after V lost 2 bases and J lost 1 base.

The chain links TRBV6-2 or TRBV6-3 to TRBJ2-3, with D perhaps matching TRBD2 (5 bases). Germline V lookup: CDR1 MNHEY, CDR2 SVGEGT. This CDR3 region has 13 residues. The ends were cut back, 2 bases at V and 6 bases at J, with 9 bases in the middle. The CDR3: CASSYEGWDTQYF. Here the CDR3 DNA reads TGTGCCAGCAGTTACGAGGGTTGGGATACGCAGTATTTT.

The chain links TRBV9 to TRBJ1-6; possibly TRBD1 for D (6 bases). V was pared by 0 bases and J by 8 bases, with 12 bases between. Germline-derived CDR1 and CDR2 are SGDLS and YYNGEE. The CDR3 covers 15 residues. For the CDR3, the DNA is TGTGCCAGCAGCGTAGCTCTGTCAGGGGATTCACCCCTCCACTTT. It yields the protein CASSVALSGDSPLHF.

The chain couples TRBV19 to TRBJ2-1; 12 nucleotides match TRBD2. Unmatched junction bases numbered 2, after V lost 0 bases and J lost 8 bases. The CDR3 sequence is 15 residues long. Germline V gene sequence: CDR1 LNHDA, CDR2 SQIVND (reference sequence). CDR3 sequence: CASSIETSGGDEQFF. CDR3 DNA: TGTGCCAGTAGTATAGAGACTAGCGGGGGCGATGAGCAGTTCTTC.

The chain is built from TRBV27 and TRBJ2-6, with 7 nucleotides matching TRBD1. J lost 0 bases, V lost 7 bases, and 3 bases had no gene match. Germline CDR1 MNHEY, CDR2 SMNVEV (reference sequence). The CDR3 contains 15 residues. CDR3 nucleotides: TGTGCCAGCACCCGGACAGGCTCTGGGGCCAACGTCCTGACTTTC. It yields the protein CASTRTGSGANVLTF.

The rearrangement links TRBV6-2 or TRBV6-3 to TRBJ2-3, with D possibly matching TRBD2 (5 bases). The CDR3 consists of 14 residues. Germline CDR1 reads MNHEY; CDR2 reads SVGEGT. V was shortened by 5 bases and J by 3 bases, with 12 bases between the two germline ends. CDR3 loop: CASSPRDSTDTQYF. CDR3 nucleotides: TGTGCCAGCAGTCCCCGGGATTCTACAGATACGCAGTATTTT.

The V gene is TRBV6-6, the J gene TRBJ2-1, with a possible D match to TRBD1 (6 bases). This CDR3 has 15 amino acids. V was cut by 5 bases and J by 0 bases, with 11 bases left in between. Germline lookup yields CDR1 MNHNY and CDR2 SVGAGI (reference sequence). The CDR3 DNA reads as TGTGCCAGCAGTGCGGACAGTGACTCCTACAATGAGCAGTTCTTC. This sequence encodes CASSADSDSYNEQFF.

The V gene is TRBV5-4, the J gene TRBJ1-1; perhaps TRBD1 as D (5 bases). Trimming pared 1 base from V and 2 bases from J, leaving 9 bases between. Germline V gene data show CDR1 as SGHNT and CDR2 as YYREEE (reference sequence). This CDR3 has 14 residues. CDR3 in DNA: TGTGCCAGCAGCTTGACAGGCATCAACACTGAAGCTTTCTTT. This gives the protein CASSLTGINTEAFF.

V is TRBV11-3 and J is TRBJ2-1, with 14 bases lining up with TRBD2. Germline trimming cut 4 bases from V and 10 bases from J; bases unmatched to any gene: 3. The CDR3 length is 14 residues. Germline V gene lookup returns CDR1 SGHNT and CDR2 YENEEA. DNA of the CDR3: TGTGCCAGCAGCTCTCGACTAGCGGGAGGGGAGCAGTTCTTC. Its protein is CASSSRLAGGEQFF.

This chain connects TRBV2 to TRBJ2-5; TRBD1 agrees at 9 bases. V lost 10 bases to trimming and J lost 5 bases; unmatched junction nucleotides: 8. CDR1 and CDR2 from the germline V gene are SNHLY and FYNNEI. The CDR3 spans 13 residues. DNA of the CDR3: TGTGCCATTGGGGACAGGGAAAAGGAGACCCAGTACTTC. Residues: CAIGDREKETQYF.

This clone has just a few counts. The V gene is TRBV18, the J gene TRBJ2-7, with TRBD1 matching over 9 bases. Germline V lookup: CDR1 KGHSH, CDR2 LQKENI. The CDR3 is 16 amino acids. The junction had 8 bases not matched to a gene; V was cut back by 5 bases and J by 0 bases. CDR3 protein: CASSASGTGPSYEQYF. The CDR3 DNA reads as TGTGCCAGCTCAGCCTCCGGGACAGGGCCCTCCTACGAGCAGTACTTC.

Points on this clone: This sample includes further DNA sequences coding for the same CDR3. The rearrangement uses TRBV12-3 or TRBV12-4 and TRBJ2-7, with a tentative D call TRBD1 (5 bases). CDR3 size: 13 residues. The V end lost 1 base, the J end lost 3 bases, and 7 bases lay between the germline ends. The CDR3 spells CASSLGQIYEQYF. DNA for the CDR3: TGTGCCAGCAGTTTAGGACAGATCTACGAGCAGTACTTC.

V usage is TRBV28 and J usage is TRBJ1-2; TRBD1 matches 7 bases. This CDR3 has 14 residues. Unmatched junction bases numbered 4, after V lost 2 bases and J lost 4 bases. Germline V gene lookup returns CDR1 MDHEN and CDR2 SYDVKM. The CDR3 DNA reads as TGTGCCAGCAGTTTAGGACAGGTCTCCTATGGCTACACCTTC. Its protein product is CASSLGQVSYGYTF.

The chain links TRBV4-3 to TRBJ2-2, with no clear D. Looked up from germline, CDR1 is LGHNA and CDR2 is YSLEER. Trimming removed 4 bases from V and 4 bases from J, with 13 bases in between. This CDR3 is 15 amino acids long. CDR3 in amino acids: CASSRRHATTGELFF. CDR3 coding DNA: TGCGCCAGCAGCCGGCGACACGCGACCACCGGGGAGCTGTTTTTT.

The V and J genes are TRBV6-5 and TRBJ2-3, with D possibly TRBD1 on 5 matching bases. CDR1 is MNHEY, CDR2 SVGAGI, per germline. This CDR3 is built from 15 residues. V was cut by 5 bases and J by 0 bases, with 12 bases left in between. CDR3 sequence: CASSQQETSTDTQYF. In DNA, the CDR3 is TGTGCCAGCAGTCAACAGGAAACTAGCACAGATACGCAGTATTTT.

The V gene is TRBV19, the J gene TRBJ1-5; the match to TRBD1 covers 12 bases. The V gene's germline CDR1 is LNHDA and CDR2 SQIVND (reference sequence). The CDR3 length is 16 residues. The trim removed 5 bases at V and 9 bases at J, leaving 11 bases unmatched. The CDR3: CASSVPGQGASGPQHF. The CDR3 region has the DNA TGTGCCAGTAGTGTTCCGGGACAGGGGGCCTCGGGGCCCCAGCATTTT. Full variable domain (outside the CDR3, taken from reference TRBV19 and TRBJ1-5): DGGITQSPKYLFRKEGQNVTLSCEQNLNHDAMYWYRQDPGQGLRLIYYSQIVNDFQKGDIAEGYSVSREKKESFPLTVTSAQKNPTAFYLCASSVPGQGASGPQHFGDGTRLSIL.

The chain has TRBV7-8 and TRBJ1-2; perhaps TRBD1 as D (5 bases). Germline V lookup: CDR1 SGHVS, CDR2 FQNEAQ. The CDR3 sequence is 14 residues long. Trimming pared 1 base from V and 6 bases from J, leaving 12 bases between. The CDR3 DNA reads TGTGCCAGCAGCTTAGGCGGGGGTTTTAATGGCTACACCTTC. Protein product: CASSLGGGFNGYTF.

This clone was seen ten or more times. This chain connects TRBV5-5 to TRBJ1-5; D is perhaps TRBD1 (5 bases). The CDR3 spans 15 residues. V lost 3 bases to trimming and J lost 0 bases, with 10 bases between them. Germline loops: CDR1 SGHKS, CDR2 YYEKEE (reference sequence). The CDR3 loop is CASSWEGNSNQPQHF. The CDR3 coding sequence is TGTGCCAGCAGCTGGGAGGGGAATAGCAATCAGCCCCAGCATTTT.

J is TRBJ2-1 and V is TRBV7-6, with 8 bases identical to TRBD2. The CDR3 is made up of 16 amino acids. Losses at the gene ends were 4 bases for V and 4 bases for J; bases not matched to a gene: 9. Germline CDR1 and CDR2: SGHVS and FNYEAQ. The CDR3 loop is CASSSRAGGGYNEQFF. The DNA of the CDR3 is TGTGCCAGCAGCTCCCGGGCGGGAGGAGGTTACAATGAGCAGTTCTTC.

The chain carries TRBV5-1 and TRBJ1-1; tentative D call: TRBD1 (5 bases). Germline CDR1 reads SGHRS; CDR2 reads YFSETQ. This CDR3 is 17 amino acids long. Trimming removed 2 bases at V and 0 bases at J, with 17 bases between. This CDR3 reads CASSFPFIGGVNTEAFF. For the CDR3, the DNA is TGCGCCAGCAGCTTCCCCTTTATTGGAGGGGTGAACACTGAAGCTTTCTTT.

The V gene is TRBV15, the J gene TRBJ2-7; perhaps TRBD2 as D (6 bases). Germline V gives CDR1 LNHNV, CDR2 YYDKDF (reference sequence). Trimming stripped 9 bases from V and 3 bases from J, with 18 bases between. The CDR3 totals 14 residues. CDR3 amino acids: CATSRSGVGYEQYF. CDR3 coding DNA: TGTGCCACAAGTCGTAGCGGCGTCGGCTACGAGCAGTACTTC.